This T cell receptor (beta chain) emerged from a study of T cells in Graves' hyperthyroidism and ophthalmopathy (dated by TCRdb to about 2019). Concerning the study at large: Peripheral blood samples were taken at the time of initial diagnosis, prior to any treatment. An independent validation cohort of about 20 hyperthyroidism patients and roughly 16 patients who later progressed to ophthalmopathy tested prospective prediction of ophthalmopathy. The roughly 90 discovery patients were divided at random into training and test sets in a 7:3 ratio. To identify distinguishing TCR V-J signatures, a discovery cohort of 95 to 100 patients was used, comprising 43 with Graves' ophthalmopathy and around 57 with stable Graves' hyperthyroidism. After blood sampling, hyperthyroidism patients were treated with methimazole at a starting dose of 30 mg daily, and ophthalmopathy patients were treated with high-dose intravenous methylprednisolone. The paper describes TCR Vbeta CDR3 sequencing of 135 peripheral blood samples, made up of 43 ophthalmopathy patients, 70 to 75 hyperthyroidism patients and some 17 progressor patients. In about 6 Graves' hyperthyroidism patients, the study also compared T-cell repertoires from thyroid tissue with T-cell repertoires from blood.

Amplification of TCR beta CDR3 regions was carried out from RNA transcripts. The TCR CDR3 was subjected to a first round of RT-PCR using the HTBI primer set and the Qiagen OneStep RT-PCR kit. A second multiplex PCR round built the libraries, followed by size selection and purification. Sequencing of the libraries was done on an Illumina HiSeq2000 using paired-end 100 bp reads. On the authors' methods: SOAPnuke was used to process the raw data, throwing out any read that contained adapters or uncalled bases, had a mean Phred below 15, or lacked an exact constant-primer or identifier match. High-quality paired reads were merged with COPE v1.2.5, and unique nucleotide sequences were defined as clonotypes. Clonotypes were aligned to IMGT TRBV, TRBD and TRBJ reference segments using MiTCR v1.1. Analysis was restricted to V-J combinations with a frequency above 0.0001, which covered roughly 99% of repertoires. A TCS score was defined as the ratio between F50 (clonal expansion) and ExV (chaos), using BLOSUM62-based TCRdist between CDR3 peptides within each V-J. Welch's t-statistics and random forest reduced around 510 V-J features to 13, which were used in a naive Bayes classifier (R e1071). TCRdb ran its own pipeline on the public reads, namely fastp trimming at Q25 and MiXCR clone calling, and kept in-frame beta chains. Merged by CDR3 protein, the rows form single entries marked with the most common genes and DNA. These V and J calls rely on TCRdb rather than the paper's analysis. Counted in this sample were fewer than 650,000 distinct CDR3 sequences; 13% to 15% of them appeared once. Jointly, the top ten make up approximately 6.4% of the sample.

CDR1 and CDR2 (MDHEN, SYDVKM) derive from the germline V gene. The CDR3 covers 15 residues, taking in both the cysteine and the phenylalanine. The sequence is cut down to CDR3 DNA, 45 bases in frame from base 1. V drops 8 bases and J drops 6 bases, leaving 20 bases in between. In the ophthalmopathy patients, disease was moderately to severely active, with a Clinical Activity Score of 3 or more, a NOSPECS grade of 4 or more, and a duration of less than 3 months. Exclusion was applied to patients with uncontrolled infections, other autoimmune diseases, pregnancy or lactation. Diagnoses were based on clinical symptoms, serum thyroxine and TRAb, thyroid ultrasound and orbital computed tomography. PBMCs were isolated from about 10 ml of fresh peripheral blood by Ficoll-Paque density gradient centrifugation. Total RNA was extracted using Trizol reagent, and RNA quality was assessed on an Agilent 2100 Bioanalyzer.

Results the study describes overall, beyond this receptor: Ophthalmopathy was separated from stable hyperthyroidism by a 13 V-J signature model, with about 88% sensitivity and about 84% specificity obtained in cross-validation and 80%/75% obtained in testing. Most expanded thyroid clonotypes (frequency above 0.001) were also detected in blood, suggesting blood repertoires may reflect thyroid immune responses. In validation, progression to ophthalmopathy was predicted by the model with around 70% sensitivity and 72.22% specificity, a median of about 6 months before onset. Sample size was not statistically predetermined, and investigators were not blinded to group allocation.

This clonotype showed up many times. Its antigen is not yet known. No base-level quality is on record; no much larger clone is a single base apart. The source is a woman younger than 35 with Graves' ophthalmopathy. The sequenced sample was blood. This sequence uses TRBV28 and TRBJ1-5, with the D segment identity uncertain. The CDR3 reads as follows: CASHLPRLGGQPQHF. The DNA sequence reads TGTGCCAGCCACCTACCACGGTTGGGCGGTCAGCCCCAGCATTTT.